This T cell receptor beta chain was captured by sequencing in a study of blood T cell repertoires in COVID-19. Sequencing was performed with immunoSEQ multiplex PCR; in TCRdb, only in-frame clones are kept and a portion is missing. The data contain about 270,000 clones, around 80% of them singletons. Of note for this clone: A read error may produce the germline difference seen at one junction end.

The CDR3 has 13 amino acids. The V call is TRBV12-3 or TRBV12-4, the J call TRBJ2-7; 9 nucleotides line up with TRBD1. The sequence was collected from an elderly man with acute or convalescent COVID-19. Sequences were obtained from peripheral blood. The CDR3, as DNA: TGTGCCAGCAGTTTAGCGCTGGGACAGGGCCCCCGCTTC. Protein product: CASSLALGQGPRF.